One and the same sample provided the 19 T cell receptor beta chains below, sequenced in a study of T cell responses to AZD1222 COVID-19 vaccine. Method: immunoSEQ multiplex PCR; TCRdb's copy keeps in-frame clones and lacks some. The profile shows 110,000 to 150,000 clones, approximately 92% of them singletons. This specimen was peripheral blood, taken on day 0 of AZD1222 vaccination. Source of these receptors: an adult in good health.

The CDR3 sequence: CASSLKGTGVSTDTQYF. The CDR3 DNA sequence: TGTGCCAGCAGCTTAAAGGGGACAGGGGTTAGCACAGATACGCAGTATTTT. The rearrangement links TRBV7-3 to TRBJ2-3; 10 nucleotides align to TRBD1. The J segment lost 0 bases and the V segment lost 1 base, leaving 4 bases of the junction unmatched. The length of the CDR3 is 17 residues. Germline V gene lookup returns CDR1 SGHTA and CDR2 FQGTGA.

The rearrangement uses TRBV5-5 and TRBJ2-7; no definite D call. Germline-derived CDR1 and CDR2 are SGHKS and YYEKEE (reference sequence). V was trimmed by 3 bases and J by 7 bases, leaving 20 bases between them. The CDR3 has 15 residues. The DNA of the CDR3 is TGTGCCAGCAGCTCCGAACCTATGTTCTCTAGGGAGCAGTACTTC. Residues: CASSSEPMFSREQYF.

The count of this clone is one. V is TRBV7-3 and J is TRBJ2-3; 10 bases are a match to TRBD2. Germline lookup yields CDR1 SGHTA and CDR2 FQGTGA. The ends lost 0 bases at V and 10 bases at J; junction bases unmatched: 10. This CDR3 contains 16 residues. The CDR3 region has the DNA TGTGCCAGCAGCTTAACAGGTAGCGGGAGGCCCTCATCGCAGTATTTT. It is translated as CASSLTGSGRPSSQYF.

This rearrangement joins TRBV7-2 to TRBJ1-2; TRBD1 aligns across 8 bases. V lost 6 bases, J lost 4 bases, and 13 bases stayed unmatched. Germline-derived CDR1 and CDR2 are SGHTA and FQGNSA. This CDR3 is 16 amino acids long. The CDR3 protein is CASSSAGQAVGYGYTF. The DNA for the CDR3 is TGTGCCAGCAGTTCCGCGGGACAGGCCGTTGGCTATGGCTACACCTTC.

V is TRBV4-1 and J is TRBJ1-4, with 7 bases fitting TRBD1. This CDR3 comprises 17 residues. The V and J ends lost 3 bases and 9 bases, in that order; junction bases with no gene match: 16. Germline assignment: CDR1 MGHRA and CDR2 YSYEKL. The CDR3 DNA follows: TGCGCCAGCAGCCAGCCCAGACAGGGAGGCCTTGCCAAAAAACTGTTTTTT. Amino acids: CASSQPRQGGLAKKLFF.

V gene TRBV3-1 (or the pseudogene TRBV3-2) combines with J gene TRBJ1-2; TRBD1 agrees at 7 bases. Germline V CDR1 and CDR2: LGHDT, YNNKEL (reference sequence). The CDR3 totals 14 residues. The J segment lost 5 bases and the V segment lost 4 bases, leaving 7 bases of the junction unmatched. CDR3 in amino acids: CASSRPGQYYGYTF. DNA for the CDR3: TGTGCCAGCAGCCGACCGGGACAGTATTATGGCTACACCTTC.

V and J are TRBV30 and TRBJ1-1, with D possibly being TRBD1 (5 bases). CDR1 and CDR2 from the germline V gene are GTSNPN and SVGIG (reference sequence). The CDR3 runs to 12 residues. The V end was cut by 3 bases, the J end by 6 bases, with 11 bases between. The CDR3: CAWSSGIAEAFF. The DNA for the CDR3 is TGTGCCTGGAGCTCAGGGATCGCTGAAGCTTTCTTT.

The rearrangement uses TRBV6-4 and TRBJ1-6; 8 nucleotides line up with TRBD1. With V trimmed by 7 bases and J by 10 bases, 9 bases remained unmatched. This CDR3 comprises 14 residues. CDR1 and CDR2 from the germline V gene are MRHNA and SNTAGT. The CDR3 bases are TGTGCCAGCAAGGAGGACAGGGTAAGGTCACCCCTCCACTTT. Translated: CASKEDRVRSPLHF.

The J gene is TRBJ2-1, the V gene TRBV11-2; 8 bases are shared with TRBD1. V lost 1 base and J lost 4; bases outside the gene matches: 6. CDR3 length equals 16 residues. Germline values: CDR1 SGHAT, CDR2 FQNNGV. CDR3 bases: TGTGCCAGCAGCTTAGGACAGGGGTTTAGGTACAATGAGCAGTTCTTC. Protein: CASSLGQGFRYNEQFF.

The J gene is TRBJ1-1, the V gene TRBV10-3, with D unclear. This CDR3 spans 13 amino acids. The V gene lost 6 bases and the J gene lost 2 bases, with 10 bases spanning the gap. In germline, CDR1 is ENHRY, CDR2 SYGVKD. CDR3 sequence (DNA): TGTGCCATCAGCAGAGGTCTAAACACTGAAGCTTTCTTT. This encodes CAISRGLNTEAFF.

The chain links TRBV27 to TRBJ1-6; D not resolved. The V and J ends lost 5 bases and 1 base respectively, with 12 bases between them. This CDR3 is built from 16 residues. Germline CDR1 reads MNHEY; CDR2 reads SMNVEV (reference sequence). The CDR3 nucleotides are TGTGCCAGCAGTCCAAACTATGGTTCCTATAATTCACCCCTCCACTTT. It codes for CASSPNYGSYNSPLHF.

The genes are TRBV6-5 and TRBJ2-1, with D unresolved. Trimming left V 10 bases short and J 9 bases short, with 13 bases between. CDR1 and CDR2 (germline): MNHEY, SVGAGI. CDR3 size: 11 residues. As DNA, the CDR3 is TGTGCCACCCCAGAAGGCCTTGAGCAGTTCTTC. It is translated as CATPEGLEQFF.

J is TRBJ1-2 and V is TRBV11-2; 7 nucleotides agree with TRBD1. The junction had 4 bases not matched to a gene; V was cut back by 0 bases and J by 0 bases. The CDR3 is made up of 16 amino acids. CDR1 and CDR2 from the germline V gene are SGHAT and FQNNGV. The CDR3 loop is CASSLDWDRANYGYTF. CDR3 DNA: TGTGCCAGCAGCTTAGATTGGGACAGAGCTAACTATGGCTACACCTTC.

The V gene is TRBV7-8, the J gene TRBJ2-3; D is possibly TRBD1 (5 bases). The CDR3 has 14 residues. CDR1 is SGHVS and CDR2 is FQNEAQ in the germline V gene. Trimming removed 7 bases from V and 9 bases from J, with 20 bases in between. CDR3 sequence (DNA): TGTGCCAGCATCCAAGACTCGACCCCAGGGACGCAGTATTTT. Translation gives CASIQDSTPGTQYF.

This clone was picked up a small number of times. The chain carries TRBV20-1 and TRBJ1-1, with TRBD1 as a possible D gene (5 bases). CDR3 length: 10 residues. Germline V CDR1 and CDR2: DFQATT, SNEGSKA (reference sequence). Trimming stripped 5 bases from V and 7 bases from J, with 8 bases between. The CDR3 DNA sequence: TGCAGTGCTCCAAGGGGTGAAGCTTTCTTT. This gives the protein CSAPRGEAFF.

This chain uses TRBV10-3 with TRBJ1-2; 10 bases match TRBD1. There are 14 residues in the CDR3. V shed 2 bases, J shed 8 bases, and the junction held 5 bases outside the gene matches. The germline CDR1 and CDR2 sequences are ENHRY and SYGVKD. The CDR3 DNA reads as TGTGCCATCAGTGAGCCGGGACAGGGGATAGGCTACACCTTC. Encoded protein: CAISEPGQGIGYTF.

Turning to this clone: A junction end diverges from the germline sequence, so it may reflect a read error. The rearrangement uses TRBV19 and TRBJ2-3; 11 bases are shared with TRBD2. This CDR3 has 16 residues. Germline lookup yields CDR1 LNHDA and CDR2 SQIVND (reference sequence). CDR3 residues: CASGASRLAGPTDLSF. The CDR3 DNA reads as TGTGCCAGTGGAGCCTCGAGACTAGCGGGGCCCACAGACCTCAGTTTT.

J is TRBJ2-3 and V is TRBV7-6; 14 bases line up with TRBD2. The CDR3 totals 16 residues. J gave up 4 bases and V 1 base, and 1 base lay outside the gene matches. Germline CDR1 reads SGHVS; CDR2 reads FNYEAQ. The CDR3 DNA follows: TGTGCCAGCAGCTTAGGGGGACTAGCGGGAGCAGATACGCAGTATTTT. As protein: CASSLGGLAGADTQYF.

CDR3: CASSIGSLGFTDTQYF. The CDR3 coding sequence is TGTGCCAGTAGTATTGGCAGTCTGGGCTTCACAGATACGCAGTATTTT. The V and J genes are TRBV19 and TRBJ2-3; D is unclear. The V gene lost 3 bases and the J gene lost 2 bases, with 15 bases spanning the gap. CDR3 length: 16 amino acids. CDR1 and CDR2 (germline): LNHDA, SQIVND (reference sequence).